This T cell receptor beta chain is drawn from a study of OX40 agonist ivuxolimab in advanced cancers. Points on this clone: Its target is unknown. A read error may produce the germline difference seen at one junction end.

The study's findings and limits: CD4+ and CD8+ blood T cells expanded clonally by week 6 at 0.1 to 3.0 mg/kg.

Only in-frame clones appear in the TCRdb table, and some are missing; sequencing was by immunoSEQ multiplex PCR. The repertoire holds roughly 42,000 clones, with approximately 86% as singletons. The CDR3 sequence is 16 residues long. Per the germline V gene, CDR1 is SEHNR and CDR2 is FQNEAQ (reference sequence). The chain combines TRBV7-9 with TRBJ1-2, with TRBD1 as a possible D gene (5 bases). Specimen: CD4+ or CD8+ T cells sorted from blood, collected in a trial of the OX40 agonist ivuxolimab. The sequence came from an adult with an advanced solid tumor such as melanoma, head and neck, liver or kidney cancer. CDR3 residues: CASSQDRGRALYGYTF. The CDR3 nucleotides read TGCGCCAGCAGCCAAGATAGGGGCCGGGCCCTGTATGGCTACACCTTC. The whole variable domain, remainder taken from reference TRBV7-9 and TRBJ1-2, is DTGVSQNPRHKITKRGQNVTFRCDPISEHNRLYWYRQTLGQGPEFLTYFQNEAQLEKSRLLSDRFSAERPKGSFSTLEIQRTEQGDSAMYLCASSQDRGRALYGYTFGSGTRLTVV.